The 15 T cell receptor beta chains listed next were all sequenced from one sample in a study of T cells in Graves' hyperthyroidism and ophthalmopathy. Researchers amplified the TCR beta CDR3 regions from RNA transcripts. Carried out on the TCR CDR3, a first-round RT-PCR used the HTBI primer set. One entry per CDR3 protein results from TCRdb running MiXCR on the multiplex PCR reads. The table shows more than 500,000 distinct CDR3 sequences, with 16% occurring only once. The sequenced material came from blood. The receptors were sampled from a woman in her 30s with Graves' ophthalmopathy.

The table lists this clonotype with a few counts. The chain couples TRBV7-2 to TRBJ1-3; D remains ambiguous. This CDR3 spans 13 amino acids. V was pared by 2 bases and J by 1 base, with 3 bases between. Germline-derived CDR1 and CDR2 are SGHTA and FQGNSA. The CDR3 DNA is TGTGCCAGCAGCTTAAAGTCTGGAAACACCATATATTTT. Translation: CASSLKSGNTIYF.

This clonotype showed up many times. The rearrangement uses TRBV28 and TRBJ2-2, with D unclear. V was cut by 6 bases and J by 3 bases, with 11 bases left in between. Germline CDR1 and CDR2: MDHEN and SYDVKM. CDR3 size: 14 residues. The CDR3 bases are TGTGCCAGCAGCTACGTTGGGGACACCGGGGAGCTGTTTTTT. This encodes CASSYVGDTGELFF.

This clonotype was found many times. The CDR3 DNA sequence: TGTGCCTGGAGTGGGGGCAGGAGCTCCTACAATGAGCAGTTCTTC. This sequence encodes CAWSGGRSSYNEQFF. V gene TRBV30 combines with J gene TRBJ2-1; maybe TRBD1 (5 bases). The CDR3 runs 15 residues. Germline-derived CDR1 and CDR2 are GTSNPN and SVGIG (reference sequence). Trimming took 1 base from V and 0 from J, leaving 10 bases between them.

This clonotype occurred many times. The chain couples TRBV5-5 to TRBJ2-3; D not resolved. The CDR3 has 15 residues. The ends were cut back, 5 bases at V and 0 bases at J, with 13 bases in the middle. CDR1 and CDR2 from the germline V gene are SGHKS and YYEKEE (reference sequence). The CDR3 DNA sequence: TGTGCCAGCAGTCCGCTAGTGTATAGCACAGATACGCAGTATTTT. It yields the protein CASSPLVYSTDTQYF.

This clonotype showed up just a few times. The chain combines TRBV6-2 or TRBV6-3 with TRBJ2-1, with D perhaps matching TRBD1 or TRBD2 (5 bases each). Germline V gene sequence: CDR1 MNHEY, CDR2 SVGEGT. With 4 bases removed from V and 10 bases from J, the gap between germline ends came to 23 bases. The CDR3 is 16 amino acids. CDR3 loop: CASSFSGGAETTEQFF. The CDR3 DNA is TGTGCCAGCAGTTTTAGTGGTGGGGCCGAGACTACCGAGCAGTTCTTC.

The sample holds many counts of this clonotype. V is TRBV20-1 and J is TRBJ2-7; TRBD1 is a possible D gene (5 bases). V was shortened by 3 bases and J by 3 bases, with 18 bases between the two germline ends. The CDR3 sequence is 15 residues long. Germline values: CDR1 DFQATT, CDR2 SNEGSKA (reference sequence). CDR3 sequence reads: CSASWPQGTYYEQYF. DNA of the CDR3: TGCAGTGCTAGTTGGCCCCAGGGCACCTACTACGAGCAGTACTTC.

Written as DNA, the CDR3 is TGCAGTGTTGGCGGTGAGGGCGCCTTGGCCAATGAGCAGTTCTTC. Protein sequence: CSVGGEGALANEQFF. The chain uses TRBV20-1 and TRBJ2-1; D is possibly TRBD2 (5 bases). The CDR3 has 15 residues. V lost 7 bases, J lost 6 bases, and 22 bases lay in between. CDR1 DFQATT and CDR2 SNEGSKA come from the germline V gene (reference sequence).

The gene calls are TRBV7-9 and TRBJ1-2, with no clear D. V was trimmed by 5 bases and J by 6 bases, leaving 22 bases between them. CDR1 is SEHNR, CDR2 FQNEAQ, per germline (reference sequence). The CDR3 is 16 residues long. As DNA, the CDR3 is TGTGCCAGCAGCCCCTACACAACGACCGACACGGATGGCTACACCTTC. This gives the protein CASSPYTTTDTDGYTF.

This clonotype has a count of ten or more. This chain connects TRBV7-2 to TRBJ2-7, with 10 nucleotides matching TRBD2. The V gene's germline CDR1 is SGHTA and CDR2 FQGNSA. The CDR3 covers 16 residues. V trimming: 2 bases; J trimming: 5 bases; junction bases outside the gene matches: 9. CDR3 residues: CASSLSSGSSAHEQYF. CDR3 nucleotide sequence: TGTGCCAGCAGCTTATCTAGCGGGAGTTCGGCGCACGAGCAGTACTTC. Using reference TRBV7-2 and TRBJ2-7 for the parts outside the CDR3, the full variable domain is GAGVSQSPSNKVTEKGKDVELRCDPISGHTALYWYRQSLGQGLEFLIYFQGNSAPDKSGLPSDRFSAERTGGSVSTLTIQRTQQEDSAVYLCASSLSSGSSAHEQYFGPGTRLTVT.

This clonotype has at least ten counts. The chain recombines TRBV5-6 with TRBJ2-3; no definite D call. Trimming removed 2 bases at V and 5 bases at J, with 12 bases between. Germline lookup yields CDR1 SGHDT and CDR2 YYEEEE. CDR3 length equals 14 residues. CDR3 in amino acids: CASSFGVVGDTQYF. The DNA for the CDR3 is TGTGCCAGCAGCTTCGGAGTTGTAGGAGATACGCAGTATTTT.

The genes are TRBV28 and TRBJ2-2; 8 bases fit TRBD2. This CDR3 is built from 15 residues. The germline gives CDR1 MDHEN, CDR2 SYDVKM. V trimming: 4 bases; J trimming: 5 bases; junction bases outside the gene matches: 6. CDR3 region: CASSSGGRKTGELFF. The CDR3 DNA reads TGTGCCAGCAGTTCGGGAGGGCGGAAAACCGGGGAGCTGTTTTTT. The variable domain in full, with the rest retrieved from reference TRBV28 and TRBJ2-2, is DVKVTQSSRYLVKRTGEKVFLECVQDMDHENMFWYRQDPGLGLRLIYFSYDVKMKEKGDIPEGYSVSREKKERFSLILESASTNQTSMYLCASSSGGRKTGELFFGEGSRLTVL.

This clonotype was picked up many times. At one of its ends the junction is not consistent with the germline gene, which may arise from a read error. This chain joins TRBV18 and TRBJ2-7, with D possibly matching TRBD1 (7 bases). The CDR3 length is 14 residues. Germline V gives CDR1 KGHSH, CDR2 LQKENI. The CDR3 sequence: CASSPQGTSYEQYF. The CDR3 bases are TGTGCCAGCTCGCCACAGGGGACTTCCTACGAGCAGTACTTC.

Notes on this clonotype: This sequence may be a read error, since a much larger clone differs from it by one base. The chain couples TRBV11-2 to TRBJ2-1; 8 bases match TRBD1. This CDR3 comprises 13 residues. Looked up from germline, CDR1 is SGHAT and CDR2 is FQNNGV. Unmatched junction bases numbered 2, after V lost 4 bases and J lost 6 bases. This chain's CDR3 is CASSSGQGNEQFF. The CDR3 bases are TGTGCCAGCAGCTCTGGACAGGGCAATGAGCAGTTCTTC.

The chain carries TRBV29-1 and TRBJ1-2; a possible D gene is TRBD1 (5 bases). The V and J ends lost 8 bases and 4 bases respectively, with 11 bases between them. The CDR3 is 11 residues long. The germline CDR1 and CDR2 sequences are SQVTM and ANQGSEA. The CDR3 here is CSLGTSYGYTF. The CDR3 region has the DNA TGCAGCCTCGGGACGAGCTATGGCTACACCTTC.

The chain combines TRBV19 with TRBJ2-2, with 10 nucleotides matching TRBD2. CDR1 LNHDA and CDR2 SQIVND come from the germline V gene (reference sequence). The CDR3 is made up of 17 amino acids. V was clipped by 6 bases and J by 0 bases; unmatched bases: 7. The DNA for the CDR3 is TGTGCCAGTAGACAGACTAGCGGGTACGCGAACACCGGGGAGCTGTTTTTT. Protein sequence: CASRQTSGYANTGELFF.